This entry describes one TCR beta chain. This record belongs to a study of T cells in Graves' hyperthyroidism and ophthalmopathy. Hyperthyroidism had been newly diagnosed in patients aged 18 to 65, and its duration was under 2 months. Clinicians diagnosed patients from clinical symptoms, serum thyroxine and TRAb, thyroid ultrasound and orbital computed tomography. Researchers amplified the TCR beta CDR3 regions from RNA transcripts. First-round RT-PCR targeting the TCR CDR3 was performed with the HTBI primer set. TCRdb independently ran MiXCR on the multiplex PCR reads; one entry per CDR3 protein. The table lists about 280,000 distinct CDR3 sequences, less than 30% of them singletons. This CDR3 is 12 amino acids long. The V and J ends lost 3 bases and 6 bases respectively, with 9 bases between them.

The sequencing sample was made of blood. This TCR was recovered from a man aged 40-49 years with Graves' hyperthyroidism that later progressed to Graves' ophthalmopathy. V usage is TRBV12-3 or TRBV12-4 and J usage is TRBJ2-7, with D uncertain. Here the CDR3 DNA reads TGTGCCAGCAGTTTTGTAAGGTCCGAGCAGTACTTC. Its translation: CASSFVRSEQYF.